This TCR beta chain was obtained from a study of T cell changes during pregnancy in multiple sclerosis. Using immunoSEQ multiplex PCR, the repertoire was profiled, and TCRdb retains in-frame clones only, with some absent. The sample lists about 33,000 clones, about 90% occurring once. The CDR3 consists of 15 residues. The germline V gene encodes CDR1 MNHEY and CDR2 SMNVEV (reference sequence). The ends lost 6 bases at V and 3 bases at J; junction bases unmatched: 7. The clonotype was recovered from a female donor in good health, enrolled as a control in a pregnancy study. The chain carries TRBV27 and TRBJ1-5; TRBD1 matches at 8 bases. The specimen was CD4+ T cells from peripheral blood mononuclear cells, collected in the third trimester of pregnancy. In DNA form, the CDR3 reads TGTGCCAGCAGGCCTACAGGGGGTGTCAATCAGCCCCAGCATTTT. Translating gives CASRPTGGVNQPQHF.